The TCR beta chain described here comes from a study of OX40 agonist ivuxolimab in advanced cancers. Study-level information: Each patient was given ivuxolimab into a vein every 2 weeks, at 0.01 to 10 mg/kg.

With respect to this clone: No antigen is known for it.

Study-level points and caveats: Nonresponders included some who also had low normalized T-cell clonal expansion. At 0.1 to 3.0 mg/kg and by week 6, clonal expansion occurred in CD4+ and CD8+ blood T cells.

Clones were sequenced by immunoSEQ multiplex PCR, and TCRdb holds only the in-frame ones, with some missing. The sample contains around 30,000 clones, about nine tenths of which appear only once. Trimming cost V 5 bases and J 1 base; bases outside gene matches: 16. In germline, CDR1 is SGHAT, CDR2 FQNNGV. The CDR3 is 18 residues long. This specimen was CD4+ or CD8+ T cells sorted from blood, taken in a trial of the OX40 agonist ivuxolimab. This clonotype was sampled from an adult with an advanced solid tumor such as melanoma, head and neck, liver or kidney cancer. This sequence joins TRBV11-2 and TRBJ2-7; 8 nucleotides agree with TRBD1. The CDR3 spells CASSLPPGQGIFSYEQYF. The CDR3 DNA follows: TGTGCCAGCAGCCTCCCCCCTGGACAGGGAATCTTTTCCTACGAGCAGTACTTC.